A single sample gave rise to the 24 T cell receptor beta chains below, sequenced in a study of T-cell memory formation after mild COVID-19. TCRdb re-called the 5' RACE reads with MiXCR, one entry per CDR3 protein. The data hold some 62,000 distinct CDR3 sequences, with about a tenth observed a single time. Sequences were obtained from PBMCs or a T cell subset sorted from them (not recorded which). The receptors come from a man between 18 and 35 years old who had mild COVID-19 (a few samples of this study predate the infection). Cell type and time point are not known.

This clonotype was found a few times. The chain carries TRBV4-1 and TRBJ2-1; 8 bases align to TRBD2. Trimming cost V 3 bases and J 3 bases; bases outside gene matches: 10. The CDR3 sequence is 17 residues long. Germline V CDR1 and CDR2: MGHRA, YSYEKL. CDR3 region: CASSQGSGGYLYNEQFF. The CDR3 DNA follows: TGCGCCAGCAGCCAGGGGAGCGGGGGTTACCTCTACAATGAGCAGTTCTTC.

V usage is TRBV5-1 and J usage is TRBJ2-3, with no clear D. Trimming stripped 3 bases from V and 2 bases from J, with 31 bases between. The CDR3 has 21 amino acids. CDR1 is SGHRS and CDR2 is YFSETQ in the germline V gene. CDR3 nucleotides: TGCGCCAGCAGCTCTCTCCCCCCTATTTTTACAGAAAATAGACTCACAGATACGCAGTATTTT. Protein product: CASSSLPPIFTENRLTDTQYF.

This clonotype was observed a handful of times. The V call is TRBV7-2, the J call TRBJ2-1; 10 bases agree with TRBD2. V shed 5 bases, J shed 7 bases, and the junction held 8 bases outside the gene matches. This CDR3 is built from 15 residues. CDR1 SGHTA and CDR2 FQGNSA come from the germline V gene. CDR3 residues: CASSETSGEWNEQFF. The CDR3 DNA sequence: TGTGCCAGCAGCGAAACTAGCGGGGAATGGAATGAGCAGTTCTTC.

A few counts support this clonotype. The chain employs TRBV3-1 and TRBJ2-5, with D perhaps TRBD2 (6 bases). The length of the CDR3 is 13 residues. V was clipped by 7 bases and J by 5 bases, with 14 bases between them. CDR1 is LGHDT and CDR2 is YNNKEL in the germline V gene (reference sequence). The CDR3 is CASTPGVGETQYF. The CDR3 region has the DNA TGTGCCAGCACCCCGGGGGTCGGGGAGACCCAGTACTTC.

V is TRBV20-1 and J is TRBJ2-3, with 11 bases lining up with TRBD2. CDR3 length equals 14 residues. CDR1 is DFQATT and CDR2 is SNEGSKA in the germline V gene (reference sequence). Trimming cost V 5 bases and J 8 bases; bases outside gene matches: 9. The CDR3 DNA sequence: TGCAGTGCTGCACTAGCGGGGGCTTCTATTACGCAGTATTTT. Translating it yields CSAALAGASITQYF.

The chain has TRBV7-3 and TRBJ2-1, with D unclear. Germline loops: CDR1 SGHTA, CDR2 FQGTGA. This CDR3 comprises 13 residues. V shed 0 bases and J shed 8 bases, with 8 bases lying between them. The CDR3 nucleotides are TGTGCCAGCAGCTTAACGGCCCGGGATGAGCAGTTCTTC. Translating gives CASSLTARDEQFF.

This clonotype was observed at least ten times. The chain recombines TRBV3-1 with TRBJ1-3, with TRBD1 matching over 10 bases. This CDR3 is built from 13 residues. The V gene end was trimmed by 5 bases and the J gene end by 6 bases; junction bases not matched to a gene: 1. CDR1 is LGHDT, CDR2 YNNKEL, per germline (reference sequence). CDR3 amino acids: CASSGQGENTIYF. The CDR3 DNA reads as TGTGCCAGCAGCGGACAGGGGGAAAACACCATATATTTT. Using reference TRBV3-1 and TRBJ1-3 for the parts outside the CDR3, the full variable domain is DTAVSQTPKYLVTQMGNDKSIKCEQNLGHDTMYWYKQDSKKFLKIMFSYNNKELIINETVPNRFSPKSPDKAHLNLHINSLELGDSAVYFCASSGQGENTIYFGEGSWLTVV.

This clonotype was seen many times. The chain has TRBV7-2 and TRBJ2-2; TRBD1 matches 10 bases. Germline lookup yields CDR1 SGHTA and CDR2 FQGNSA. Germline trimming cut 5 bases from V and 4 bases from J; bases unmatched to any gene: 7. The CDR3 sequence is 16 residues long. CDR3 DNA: TGTGCCAGCAGCGCTTCGGGACAGGGGACCACCGGGGAGCTGTTTTTT. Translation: CASSASGQGTTGELFF. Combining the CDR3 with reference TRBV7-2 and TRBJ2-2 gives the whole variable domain GAGVSQSPSNKVTEKGKDVELRCDPISGHTALYWYRQSLGQGLEFLIYFQGNSAPDKSGLPSDRFSAERTGGSVSTLTIQRTQQEDSAVYLCASSASGQGTTGELFFGEGSRLTVL.

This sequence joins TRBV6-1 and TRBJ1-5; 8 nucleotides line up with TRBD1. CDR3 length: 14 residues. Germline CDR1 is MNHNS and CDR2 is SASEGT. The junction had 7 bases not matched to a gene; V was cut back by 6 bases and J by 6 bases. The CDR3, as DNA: TGTGCCAGCAGCGTAGGACAGGGTGGTCAGCCCCAGCATTTT. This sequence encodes CASSVGQGGQPQHF.

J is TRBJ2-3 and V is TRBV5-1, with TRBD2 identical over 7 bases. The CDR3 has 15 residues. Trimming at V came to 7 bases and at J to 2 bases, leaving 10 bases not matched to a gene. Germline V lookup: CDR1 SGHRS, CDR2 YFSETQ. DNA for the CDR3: TGCGCCAGCGCGGCCCTAGCGGAGTACACAGATACGCAGTATTTT. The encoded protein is CASAALAEYTDTQYF.

CDR3: CASRITGVYSNQPQHF. CDR3 in DNA: TGTGCCAGCAGAATAACAGGGGTATATAGCAATCAGCCCCAGCATTTT. The chain couples TRBV28 to TRBJ1-5, with 7 bases aligning to TRBD1. V lost 6 bases and J lost 0; bases outside the gene matches: 8. Germline V gives CDR1 MDHEN, CDR2 SYDVKM. The CDR3 is made up of 16 amino acids.

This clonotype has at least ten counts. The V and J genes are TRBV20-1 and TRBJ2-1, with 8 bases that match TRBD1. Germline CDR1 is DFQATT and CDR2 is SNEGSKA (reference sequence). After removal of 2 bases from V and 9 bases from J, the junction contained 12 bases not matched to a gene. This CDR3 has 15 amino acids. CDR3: CSARWQGATNGEQFF. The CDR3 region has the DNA TGCAGTGCTAGATGGCAGGGGGCGACTAATGGTGAGCAGTTCTTC.

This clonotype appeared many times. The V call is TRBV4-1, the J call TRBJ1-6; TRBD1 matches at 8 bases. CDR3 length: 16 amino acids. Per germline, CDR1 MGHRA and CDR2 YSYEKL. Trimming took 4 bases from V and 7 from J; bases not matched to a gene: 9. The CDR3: CASSLTPRGRNSPLHF. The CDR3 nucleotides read TGCGCCAGCAGCCTAACGCCCAGGGGGCGGAATTCACCCCTCCACTTT.

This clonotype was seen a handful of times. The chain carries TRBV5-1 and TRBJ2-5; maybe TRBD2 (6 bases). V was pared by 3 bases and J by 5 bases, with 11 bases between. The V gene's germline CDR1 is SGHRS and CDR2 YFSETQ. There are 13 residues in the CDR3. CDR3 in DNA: TGCGCCAGCAGCTGGAGGGGAGCGGAGACCCAGTACTTC. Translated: CASSWRGAETQYF. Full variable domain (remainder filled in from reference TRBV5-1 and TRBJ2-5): KAGVTQTPRYLIKTRGQQVTLSCSPISGHRSVSWYQQTPGQGLQFLFEYFSETQRNKGNFPGRFSGRQFSNSRSEMNVSTLELGDSALYLCASSWRGAETQYFGPGTRLLVL.

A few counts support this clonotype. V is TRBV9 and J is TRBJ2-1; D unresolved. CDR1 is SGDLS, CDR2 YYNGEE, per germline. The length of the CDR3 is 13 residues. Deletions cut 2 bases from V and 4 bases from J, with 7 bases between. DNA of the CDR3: TGTGCCAGCAGCGTCCATGATTACAATGAGCAGTTCTTC. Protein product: CASSVHDYNEQFF.

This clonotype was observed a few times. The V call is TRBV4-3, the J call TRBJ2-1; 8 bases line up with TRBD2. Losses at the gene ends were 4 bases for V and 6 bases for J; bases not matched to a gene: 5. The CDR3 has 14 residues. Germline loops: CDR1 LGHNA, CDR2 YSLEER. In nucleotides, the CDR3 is TGCGCCAGCAGCCGCGGCGGGGGGCTCAATGAGCAGTTCTTC. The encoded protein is CASSRGGGLNEQFF.

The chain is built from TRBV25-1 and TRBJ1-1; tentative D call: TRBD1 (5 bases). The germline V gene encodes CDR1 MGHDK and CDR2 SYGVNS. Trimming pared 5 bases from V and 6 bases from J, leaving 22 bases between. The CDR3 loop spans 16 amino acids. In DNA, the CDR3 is TGTGCCAGCAGTACGGGGACCTCCACTAGGGTGGCTGAAGCTTTCTTT. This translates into CASSTGTSTRVAEAFF.

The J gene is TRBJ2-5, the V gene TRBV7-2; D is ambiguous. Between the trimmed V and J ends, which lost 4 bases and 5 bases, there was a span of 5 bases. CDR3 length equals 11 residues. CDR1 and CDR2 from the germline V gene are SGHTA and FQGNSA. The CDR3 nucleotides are TGTGCCAGCAGCTCCGACGAGACCCAGTACTTC. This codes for CASSSDETQYF.

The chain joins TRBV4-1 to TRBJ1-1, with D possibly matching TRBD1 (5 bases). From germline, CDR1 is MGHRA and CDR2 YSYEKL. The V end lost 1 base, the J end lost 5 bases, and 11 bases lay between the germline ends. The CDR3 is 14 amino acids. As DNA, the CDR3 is TGCGCCAGCAGCCAAGTGGGGGGTGGGACTGAAGCTTTCTTT. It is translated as CASSQVGGGTEAFF.

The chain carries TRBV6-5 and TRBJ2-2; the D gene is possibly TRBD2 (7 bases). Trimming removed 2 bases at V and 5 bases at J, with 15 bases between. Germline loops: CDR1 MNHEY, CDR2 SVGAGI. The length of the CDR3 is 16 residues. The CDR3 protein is CASSYEGGGLTGELFF. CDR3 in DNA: TGTGCCAGCAGTTACGAAGGCGGGGGCCTTACCGGGGAGCTGTTTTTT.

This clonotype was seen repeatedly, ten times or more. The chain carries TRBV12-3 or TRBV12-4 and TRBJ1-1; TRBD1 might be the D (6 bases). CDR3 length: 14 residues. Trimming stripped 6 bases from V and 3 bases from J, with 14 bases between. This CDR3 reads CASRRQVLDTEAFF. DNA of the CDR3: TGTGCCAGCAGAAGACAGGTTCTCGACACTGAAGCTTTCTTT.

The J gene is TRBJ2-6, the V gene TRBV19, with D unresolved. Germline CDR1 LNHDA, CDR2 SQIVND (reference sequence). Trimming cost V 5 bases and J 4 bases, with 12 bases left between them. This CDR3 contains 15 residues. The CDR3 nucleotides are TGTGCCAGTAGTGTTTGGGAAGCGGGGGCCAACGTCCTGACTTTC. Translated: CASSVWEAGANVLTF.

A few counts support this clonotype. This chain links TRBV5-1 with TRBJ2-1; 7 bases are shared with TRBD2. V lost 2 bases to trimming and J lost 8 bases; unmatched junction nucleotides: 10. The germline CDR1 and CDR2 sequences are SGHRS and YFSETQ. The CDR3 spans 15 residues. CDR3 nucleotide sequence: TGCGCCAGCAGCTTAGGGACTACGGAGGTCCATGAGCAGTTCTTC. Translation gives CASSLGTTEVHEQFF.

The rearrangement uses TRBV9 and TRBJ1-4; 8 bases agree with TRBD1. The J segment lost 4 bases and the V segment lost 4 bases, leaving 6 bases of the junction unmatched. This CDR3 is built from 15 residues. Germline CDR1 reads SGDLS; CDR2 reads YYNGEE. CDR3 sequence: CASSSRTGSNEKLFF. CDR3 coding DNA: TGTGCCAGCAGCTCCCGGACAGGGAGTAATGAAAAACTGTTTTTT.